What follows are 3 T cell receptor beta chains derived from one specimen sequenced in a study of blood T cells in healthy people across ages. Combining a sample-barcoded 5' primer with a J-beta primer mix, a second PCR ran for roughly 6 to 11 cycles. TCRdb called the 5' RACE reads again in MiXCR, with one record for every CDR3 protein. This sample has roughly 1.5 million distinct CDR3 sequences, with less than 45% found just once. Material: blood. These receptors came from a woman younger than 30 in good health.

This clonotype occurred a few times. The gene calls are TRBV18 and TRBJ1-5; 8 nucleotides match TRBD1. The trim removed 5 bases at V and 2 bases at J, leaving 5 bases unmatched. The CDR3 totals 15 residues. The V gene's germline CDR1 is KGHSH and CDR2 LQKENI. In DNA, the CDR3 is TGTGCCAGCTCAGGGGGACAGGCGGGCAATCAGCCCCAGCATTTT. Protein: CASSGGQAGNQPQHF.

V gene TRBV5-6 combines with J gene TRBJ2-7; TRBD1 or TRBD2 may be the D gene (5 bases each). Germline CDR1 and CDR2: SGHDT and YYEEEE. Trimming took off 6 bases at V and 2 bases at J, with 15 bases between the two ends. This CDR3 has 14 amino acids. The CDR3 sequence is CASTLGVSTYEQYF. CDR3 sequence (DNA): TGTGCCAGCACCCTGGGGGTCAGCACCTACGAGCAGTACTTC.

Only a few counts were recorded for this clonotype. The chain recombines TRBV20-1 with TRBJ2-7, with a possible D match to TRBD1 (6 bases). The germline CDR1 and CDR2 sequences are DFQATT and SNEGSKA (reference sequence). CDR3 length equals 17 residues. V lost 1 base and J 0 bases, leaving 19 bases between the germline ends. As DNA, the CDR3 is TGCAGTGCTAGAGGGACAGAGGCGGTTCTAAGCTCCTACGAGCAGTACTTC. Translation gives CSARGTEAVLSSYEQYF.